Listed below are T cell receptor beta chains from one sample, sequenced in a study of blood T cell repertoires in COVID-19. Profiling relied on immunoSEQ multiplex PCR, and the TCRdb table lists in-frame clones only, not all of them. The profile covers roughly 150,000 clones, with around 83% appearing a single time and 7.2% taken by the ten largest. The sample comprised peripheral blood. These receptors were obtained from a woman between 50 and 59 years old in a cohort sampled during active or convalescent COVID-19. Each CDR3 is given with its conserved first and last residue. Fields, in order: J gene, clone size, V gene, D gene, CDR3 DNA, CDR3 protein. A D gene is named only where the DNA matches it firmly. The listing skips clone size in some rows; elsewhere it reads once, few, many or a size class.

TRBJ1-4 | . | TRBV29-1 | TRBD1 | TGCAGCGTTCAAGGGACACGGCAGGGGGGTAATGAAAAACTGTTTTTT | CSVQGTRQGGNEKLFF
TRBJ1-3 | . | TRBV6-2/TRBV6-3 | TRBD1 | TGTGCCAGCAGTTACGTCGGGACAGGGTCTGGAAACACCATATATTTT | CASSYVGTGSGNTIYF
TRBJ2-5 | . | TRBV11-2 | TRBD2 | TGTGCCAGCAGCTTAGAATCGCGGGGGGGCCGGGAGACCCAGTACTTC | CASSLESRGGRETQYF
TRBJ2-7 | . | TRBV18 | . | TGTGCCAGCTCACCCCTGGAGAGGGCCTACGAGCAGTACTTC | CASSPLERAYEQYF
TRBJ2-1 | medium-sized | TRBV19 | . | TGTGCCAGTAGTATGGGACTCCCAGCGAATGAGCAGTTCTTC | CASSMGLPANEQFF
TRBJ1-2 | . | TRBV19 | TRBD1 | TGTGCCAGTCAGGACAGGGGAGAAGCTAACTATGGCTACACCTTC | CASQDRGEANYGYTF
TRBJ2-5 | . | TRBV12-3/TRBV12-4 | . | TGTGCCAGCAGTTCCGGATCTTCCAGGGCCCAGTACTTC | CASSSGSSRAQYF
TRBJ1-4 | . | TRBV4-3 | . | TGCGCCAGCAGCCAAGGCGGGGGAGGCGATGAAAAACTGTTTTTT | CASSQGGGGDEKLFF
TRBJ1-5 | . | TRBV7-9 | . | TGTGCCAGCAGGACCGCAGGGGACAATCAGCCCCAGCATTTT | CASRTAGDNQPQHF
TRBJ2-2 | . | TRBV5-6 | TRBD1 | TGTGCCAGCAGCTTGGGGTCCGCCGGACAGGGGTACACCGGGGAGCTGTTTTTT | CASSLGSAGQGYTGELFF
TRBJ1-2 | . | TRBV4-1 | . | TGCGCCAGCAGCCACCCGGCAGGGAACTATGGCTACACCTTC | CASSHPAGNYGYTF
TRBJ1-2 | . | TRBV24-1 | . | TGTGCCACCAGTGATGGTACAGCTGGCTACACCTTC | CATSDGTAGYTF
TRBJ1-3 | . | TRBV12-5 | . | TGTGCTAGTGGCCGTACCGGGACTGCTGGAAACACCATATATTTT | CASGRTGTAGNTIYF
TRBJ1-3 | . | TRBV6-5 | . | TGTGCCAGCAGTTACTCCCCCAGGGGAAGGAACACCATATATTTT | CASSYSPRGRNTIYF
TRBJ2-5 | . | TRBV6-6 | TRBD1 | TGTGCCACAGGGTTTTTGGACAGGCAAGAGACCCAGTACTTC | CATGFLDRQETQYF
TRBJ2-1 | . | TRBV6-1 | . | TGTGCCAGCAGTGCATTAATTACGACGGGAAAGAATGAGCAGTTCTTC | CASSALITTGKNEQFF
TRBJ1-4 | . | TRBV6-5 | . | TGTGCTGTTCGTTGGAACAGTAATGAAAAACTGTTTTTT | CAVRWNSNEKLFF
TRBJ2-7 | . | TRBV3-1/TRBV3-2 | . | TGTGCCAGCAGCCGCGGGATTCGGGAGCAGTACTTC | CASSRGIREQYF
TRBJ1-2 | . | TRBV5-8 | TRBD1 | TGTGCCAGCAGCGGCTACGGGACAGGGGATCGTGGCTACACCTTC | CASSGYGTGDRGYTF
TRBJ2-3 | . | TRBV9 | TRBD2 | TGTGCCAGCAGCGGACTAGCGGGGGCAGATACGCAGTATTTT | CASSGLAGADTQYF
TRBJ1-4 | . | TRBV20-1 | . | TGCAGTGCTAGTCCGGGGGGTGCAACTAATGAAAAACTGTTTTTT | CSASPGGATNEKLFF
TRBJ2-7 | . | TRBV5-4 | TRBD1 | TGTGCCAGCAGCAGAAGGGGGCTCGAGCAGTACTTC | CASSRRGLEQYF
TRBJ2-3 | . | TRBV5-1 | . | TGCGCCAGCAGCTTGAGTTCAGGGAGGGATACGCAGTATTTT | CASSLSSGRDTQYF
TRBJ2-7 | . | TRBV5-4 | . | TGTGCCAGCAGCACCCCGAGGGGGAGCGAGCAGTACTTC | CASSTPRGSEQYF
TRBJ1-1 | . | TRBV5-1 | . | TGCGCCAGCAGCACTGAAGGACAGCAAAGGAACACTGAAGCTTTCTTT | CASSTEGQQRNTEAFF
TRBJ1-4 | . | TRBV5-1 | TRBD1 | TGCGCCAGCAGCTTGGGACAGGGTCAAAAACTGTTTTTT | CASSLGQGQKLFF
TRBJ1-1 | . | TRBV12-3/TRBV12-4 | . | TGTGCCAGCAGGCGAACCAACACTGAAGCTTTCTTT | CASRRTNTEAFF
TRBJ1-1 | . | TRBV6-5 | TRBD1 | TGTGCCAGCAGCTCGACAGGGAGGAACACTGAAGCTTTCTTT | CASSSTGRNTEAFF
TRBJ2-2 | . | TRBV27 | TRBD1 | TGTGCCAGCAGTTGGGACAGGGAGTTGGCCGGGGAGCTGTTTTTT | CASSWDRELAGELFF
TRBJ2-3 | . | TRBV15 | TRBD2 | TGTGCCACCAGCGGTGGACTAGTACATAAAGATACGCAGTATTTT | CATSGGLVHKDTQYF
TRBJ2-7 | . | TRBV15 | TRBD1 | TGTGCCACCAGCGACTACTCCGGGACAGGGGGCGATGGTCTCGAGCAGTACTTC | CATSDYSGTGGDGLEQYF
TRBJ1-4 | once | TRBV3-1/TRBV3-2 | TRBD1 | TGTGCCAGCAGCCCTAGGACAGGGGATCCCTCAACTAATGAAAAACTGTTTTTT | CASSPRTGDPSTNEKLFF
TRBJ2-2 | . | TRBV19 | . | TGTGCCAGTAGCAGGTCGGGGGGCCTCACCGGGGAGCTGTTTTTT | CASSRSGGLTGELFF
TRBJ2-3 | . | TRBV7-3 | . | TGTGCCAGCAGCATGCGGTCAAGGACAGGCACAGATACGCAGTATTTT | CASSMRSRTGTDTQYF
TRBJ1-1 | . | TRBV27 | TRBD1 | TGTGCCAGCCGGGACAGGAGCAGTAGGAACACTGAAGCTTTCTTT | CASRDRSSRNTEAFF
TRBJ1-4 | . | TRBV4-3 | . | TGCGCCAGCAGCCGGGGTGACAGGCAGAATGAAAAACTGTTTTTT | CASSRGDRQNEKLFF
TRBJ2-7 | once | TRBV7-2 | . | TGTGCCAGCAGCTTAGTACGGGAAAGCTACGAGCAGTACTTC | CASSLVRESYEQYF
TRBJ1-3 | . | TRBV4-3 | . | TGCGCCAGCAGCCAAGTTGTGGGGCCAAGCTCTGGAAACACCATATATTTT | CASSQVVGPSSGNTIYF
TRBJ2-1 | . | TRBV5-3 | TRBD1 | TGTGCCAGAAGCTTGGGCAGGGGGCGTGAGCAGTTCTTC | CARSLGRGREQFF
TRBJ1-2 | . | TRBV3-1/TRBV3-2 | TRBD1 | TGTGCCAGCAGCCAACGGGACAGGGCATATGGCTACACCTTC | CASSQRDRAYGYTF
TRBJ2-7 | . | TRBV30 | . | TGTGCCTGGAGTGTACGTTTCAGGCGGGTTGGCGAGCAGTACTTC | CAWSVRFRRVGEQYF
TRBJ2-7 | . | TRBV14 | . | TGTGCCAGCAGCCGTCTCGGGAATACCTACGAGCAGTACTTC | CASSRLGNTYEQYF
TRBJ2-1 | . | TRBV5-1 | TRBD2 | TGCGCCAGCAGCTCCGGGACTAGCAGCCGCAATGAGCAGTTCTTC | CASSSGTSSRNEQFF
TRBJ2-7 | . | TRBV6-5 | TRBD2 | TGTGCCAGCAAAATTGTAGCGGGGGGCAACGAGCAGTACTTC | CASKIVAGGNEQYF
TRBJ1-6 | few | TRBV13 | . | TGTGCCAGCAGCTTAGGTGGGCCAGAAGCATCACCCCTCCACTTT | CASSLGGPEASPLHF
TRBJ2-3 | . | TRBV11-2 | . | TGTGCCAGCAGCTGGGGGCGAGATACGCAGTATTTT | CASSWGRDTQYF
TRBJ2-5 | . | TRBV5-4 | . | TGTGCCAGCAGCGAAGGAGGTAATCAAGAGACCCAGTACTTC | CASSEGGNQETQYF
TRBJ1-2 | few | TRBV10-3 | . | TGTGCCATCAGTGAGGGGGCGCGAGAGTATGGCTACACCTTC | CAISEGAREYGYTF
TRBJ2-5 | . | TRBV11-2 | . | TGTGCCAGCAGCGCCCGGCAAGAGACCCAGTACTTC | CASSARQETQYF
TRBJ1-5 | . | TRBV5-1 | TRBD1 | TGCGCCAGCAGCTTGGGACAGGGTATTGATCAGCCCCAGCATTTT | CASSLGQGIDQPQHF
TRBJ2-7 | . | TRBV30 | . | TGTGCCTGGAGTGTACAGGGCTACGAGCAGTACTTC | CAWSVQGYEQYF
TRBJ1-2 | . | TRBV9 | TRBD1 | TGTGCCAGCTCCCTACAGGGGAGATATGGCTACACCTTC | CASSLQGRYGYTF
TRBJ1-2 | . | TRBV19 | . | TGTGCCAGTAGTCTGGATGTCGAGGGATTGGGTGGCTACACCTTC | CASSLDVEGLGGYTF